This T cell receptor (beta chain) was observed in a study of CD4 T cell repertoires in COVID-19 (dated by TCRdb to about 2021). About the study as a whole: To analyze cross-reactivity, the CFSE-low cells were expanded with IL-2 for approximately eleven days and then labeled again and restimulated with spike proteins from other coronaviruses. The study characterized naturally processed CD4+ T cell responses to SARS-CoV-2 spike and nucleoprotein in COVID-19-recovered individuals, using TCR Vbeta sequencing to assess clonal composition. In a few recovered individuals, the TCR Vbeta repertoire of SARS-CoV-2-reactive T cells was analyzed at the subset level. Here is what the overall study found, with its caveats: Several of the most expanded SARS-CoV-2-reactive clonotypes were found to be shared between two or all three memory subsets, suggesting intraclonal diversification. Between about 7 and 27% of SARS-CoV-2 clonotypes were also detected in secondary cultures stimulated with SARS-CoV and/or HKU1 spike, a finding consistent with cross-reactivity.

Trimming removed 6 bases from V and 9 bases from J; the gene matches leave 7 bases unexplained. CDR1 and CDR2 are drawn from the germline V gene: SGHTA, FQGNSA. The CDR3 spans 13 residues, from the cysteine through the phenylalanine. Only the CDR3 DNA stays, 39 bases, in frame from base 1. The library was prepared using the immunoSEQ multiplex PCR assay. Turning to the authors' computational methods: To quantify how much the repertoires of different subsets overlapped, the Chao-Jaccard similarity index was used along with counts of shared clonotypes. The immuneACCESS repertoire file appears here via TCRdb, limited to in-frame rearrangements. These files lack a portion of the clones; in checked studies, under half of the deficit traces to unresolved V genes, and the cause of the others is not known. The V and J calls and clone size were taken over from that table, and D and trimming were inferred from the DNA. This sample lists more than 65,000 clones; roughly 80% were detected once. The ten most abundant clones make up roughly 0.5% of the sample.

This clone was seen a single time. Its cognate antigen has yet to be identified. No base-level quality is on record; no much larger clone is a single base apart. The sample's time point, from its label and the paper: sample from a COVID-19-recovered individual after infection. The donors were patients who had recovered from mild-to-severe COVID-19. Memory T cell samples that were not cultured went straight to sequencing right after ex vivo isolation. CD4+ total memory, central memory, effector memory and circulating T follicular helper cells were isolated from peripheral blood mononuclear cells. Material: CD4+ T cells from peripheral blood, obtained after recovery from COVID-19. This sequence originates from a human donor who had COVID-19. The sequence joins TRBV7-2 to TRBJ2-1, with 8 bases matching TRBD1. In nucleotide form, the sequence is TGTGCCAGCAGAGGACAGGGAGTGGGTGAGCAGTTCTTC. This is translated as CASRGQGVGEQFF.